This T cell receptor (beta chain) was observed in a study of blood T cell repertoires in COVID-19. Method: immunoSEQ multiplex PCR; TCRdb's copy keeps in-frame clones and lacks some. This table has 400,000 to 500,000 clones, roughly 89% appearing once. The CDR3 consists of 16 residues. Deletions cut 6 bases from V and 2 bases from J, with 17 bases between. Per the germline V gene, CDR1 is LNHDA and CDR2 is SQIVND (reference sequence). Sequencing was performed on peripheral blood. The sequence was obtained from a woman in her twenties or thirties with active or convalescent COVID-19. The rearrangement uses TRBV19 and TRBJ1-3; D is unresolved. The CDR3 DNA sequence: TGTGCCAGTAGACCCCCGACGGAGGACCCTGGAAACACCATATATTTT. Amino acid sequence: CASRPPTEDPGNTIYF.